The sequence of this T cell receptor (beta chain) was determined in a study of blood T cell repertoires in COVID-19. At the level of the study: Collection of acute and convalescent COVID-19 samples took place in the United States, Italy and Spain. The cDNA or gDNA used as material had been derived from T cells, B-cell-depleted T cells, or PBMCs.

Seattle cases were enrolled at active infection and followed longitudinally. As processed by the authors: Estimation of nucleated cell counts relied on the amplification of reference gene primers. Some clones are missing from TCRdb's copy, which holds only in-frame ones; the method was immunoSEQ multiplex PCR. V and J calls and clone size follow that table, whereas D and trimming were derived from the DNA. The top ten clones hold around 8% of a sample with some 500,000 clones, approximately 91% of them seen once. The CDR3 sequence is 16 residues long. Germline CDR1 MDHEN, CDR2 SYDVKM. The junction had 9 bases not matched to a gene; V was cut back by 5 bases and J by 1 base.

This TCR derives from a woman aged 45-59 years with COVID-19, enrolled during active disease. The sample was peripheral blood. The chain joins TRBV28 to TRBJ2-5, with 8 bases identical to TRBD2. The CDR3 spells CASSTPTGGRQETQYF. CDR3 nucleotides: TGTGCCAGCAGTACCCCTACGGGGGGGCGCCAAGAGACCCAGTACTTC.